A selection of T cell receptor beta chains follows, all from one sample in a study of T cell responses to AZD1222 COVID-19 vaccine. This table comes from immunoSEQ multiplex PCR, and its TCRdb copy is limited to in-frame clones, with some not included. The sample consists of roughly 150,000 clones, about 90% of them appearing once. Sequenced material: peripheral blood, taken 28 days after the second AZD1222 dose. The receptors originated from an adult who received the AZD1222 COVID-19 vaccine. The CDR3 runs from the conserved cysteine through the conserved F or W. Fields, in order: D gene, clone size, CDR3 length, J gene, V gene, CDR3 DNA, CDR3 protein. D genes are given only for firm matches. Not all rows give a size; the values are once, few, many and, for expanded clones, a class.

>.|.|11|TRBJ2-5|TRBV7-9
TGTGCCGGGGAGTGGGGAGAGACCCAGTACTTC
CAGEWGETQYF
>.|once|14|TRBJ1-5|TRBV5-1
TGCGCCAGCAGCTCCGGGACAAGTAATCAGCCCCAGCATTTT
CASSSGTSNQPQHF
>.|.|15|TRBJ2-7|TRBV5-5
TGTGCCAGCAGCAAGGGACCCAGAGGCTCCTACGAGCAGTACTTC
CASSKGPRGSYEQYF
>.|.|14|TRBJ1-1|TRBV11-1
TGTGCCAGCAGCTTAGAAATATCTGGGACTGAAGCTTTCTTT
CASSLEISGTEAFF
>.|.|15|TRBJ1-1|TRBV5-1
TGCGCCAGCAGCTTGGAGGGCCAGGGTTATACTGAAGCTTTCTTT
CASSLEGQGYTEAFF
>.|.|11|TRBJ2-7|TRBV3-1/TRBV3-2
TGTGCCAGCAGCCAAGGAAACGAGCAGTACTTC
CASSQGNEQYF
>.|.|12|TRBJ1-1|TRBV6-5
TGTGCCAGCCATGTCCGGGGTTCTGAAGCTTTCTTT
CASHVRGSEAFF
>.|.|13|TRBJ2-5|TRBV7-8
TGTGCCAGCAGCTTTGGGGGGGCCGGGTCCCAGTACTTC
CASSFGGAGSQYF
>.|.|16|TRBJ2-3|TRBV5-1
TGCGCCAGCAGCTTGGCGGACTACTTCAGCACAGATACGCAGTATTTT
CASSLADYFSTDTQYF
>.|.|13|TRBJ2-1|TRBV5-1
TGCGCCAGCAGCTTGGGGGTTGAGGGTGAGCAGTTCTTC
CASSLGVEGEQFF
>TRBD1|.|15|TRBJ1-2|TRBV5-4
TGTGCCAGCAGCCACCCGGACAGGGGGCAGTATGGCTACACCTTC
CASSHPDRGQYGYTF
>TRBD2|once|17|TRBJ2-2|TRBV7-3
TGTGCCAGCAGCTTAAGGCCGGGACTAGGAAAGACCGGGGAGCTGTTTTTT
CASSLRPGLGKTGELFF
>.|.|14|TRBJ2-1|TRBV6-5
TGTGCCAGCAGTCCCCGGGACTCTGACAATGAGCAGTTCTTC
CASSPRDSDNEQFF
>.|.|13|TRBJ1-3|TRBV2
TGTGCCAGCAGTGAAGGTTCGAGGGTAACCATATATTTT
CASSEGSRVTIYF
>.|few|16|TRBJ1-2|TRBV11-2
TGTGCCAGCAGCTTAGATCTCGCAGCTTTAGACTATGGCTACACCTTC
CASSLDLAALDYGYTF
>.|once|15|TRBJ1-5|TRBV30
TGTGCCTGGAGTGAGACGGGGGATAGCAATCAGCCCCAGCATTTT
CAWSETGDSNQPQHF
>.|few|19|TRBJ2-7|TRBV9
TGTGCCAGCAGCCCAACCTCCAGGGACCGGGTACTAGCCCTGGACGAGCAGTACTTC
CASSPTSRDRVLALDEQYF
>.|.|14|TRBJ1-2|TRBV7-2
TGTGCCAGCAGCTTAAACCTGGCGAGCGGTGGCTACACCTTC
CASSLNLASGGYTF
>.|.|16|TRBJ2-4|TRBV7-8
TGTGCCAGCAGCTTAGCTAGAGACTTAGCCAAAAACATTCAGTACTTC
CASSLARDLAKNIQYF
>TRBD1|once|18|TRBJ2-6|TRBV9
TGTGCCAGCAGCGCAACTGGACAGGGAATCCTCGGGGCCAACGTCCTGACTTTC
CASSATGQGILGANVLTF
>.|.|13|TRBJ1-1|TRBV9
TGTGCCAGCAGCCTATTAGGGGGCACTGAAGCTTTCTTT
CASSLLGGTEAFF
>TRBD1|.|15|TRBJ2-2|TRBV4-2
TGTGCCAGTAGTCCGAGGACAGGGGACGCCGGGGAGCTGTTTTTT
CASSPRTGDAGELFF
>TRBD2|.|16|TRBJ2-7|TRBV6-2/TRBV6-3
TGTGCCAGCAGTTACTCCCCGCGGGAGGCCCACTACGAGCAGTACTTC
CASSYSPREAHYEQYF
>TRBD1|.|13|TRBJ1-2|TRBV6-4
TGTGCCAGCAGTGCGTCGGCAGGGGGGGATAGGACCTTC
CASSASAGGDRTF
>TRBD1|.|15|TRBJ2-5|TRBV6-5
TGTGCCAGCAGTCACCCGGGACAGGGGGGGGAGACCCAGTACTTC
CASSHPGQGGETQYF
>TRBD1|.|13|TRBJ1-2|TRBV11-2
TGTGCCAGCAGCTTCGGACAGGGCTATGGCTACACCTTC
CASSFGQGYGYTF
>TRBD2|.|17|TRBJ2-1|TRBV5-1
TGCGCCAGCAGCTTGTTAGCGGGAGGGCTTTCCTACAATGAGCAGTTCTTC
CASSLLAGGLSYNEQFF
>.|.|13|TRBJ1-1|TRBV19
TGTGCCAGTAGTCACCGGACAGCCGTTGAAGCTTTCTTT
CASSHRTAVEAFF
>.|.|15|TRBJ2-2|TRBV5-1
TGCGCCAGCAGCCTCGGAAGTGGCGGGATTGCGGAGCTGTTTTTT
CASSLGSGGIAELFF
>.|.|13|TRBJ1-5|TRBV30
TGTGCCTGGAGTGTACAGAGGGGTCAGCCCCAGCATTTT
CAWSVQRGQPQHF
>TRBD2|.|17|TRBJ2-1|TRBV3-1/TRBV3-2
TGTGCCAGCAGCGCAGCTAGCGGGGGGCTTGAGTACAATGAGCAGTTCTTC
CASSAASGGLEYNEQFF
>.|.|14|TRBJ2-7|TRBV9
TGTGCCAGCAGCGTAGCAGGGACGACCTACGAGCAGTACTTC
CASSVAGTTYEQYF